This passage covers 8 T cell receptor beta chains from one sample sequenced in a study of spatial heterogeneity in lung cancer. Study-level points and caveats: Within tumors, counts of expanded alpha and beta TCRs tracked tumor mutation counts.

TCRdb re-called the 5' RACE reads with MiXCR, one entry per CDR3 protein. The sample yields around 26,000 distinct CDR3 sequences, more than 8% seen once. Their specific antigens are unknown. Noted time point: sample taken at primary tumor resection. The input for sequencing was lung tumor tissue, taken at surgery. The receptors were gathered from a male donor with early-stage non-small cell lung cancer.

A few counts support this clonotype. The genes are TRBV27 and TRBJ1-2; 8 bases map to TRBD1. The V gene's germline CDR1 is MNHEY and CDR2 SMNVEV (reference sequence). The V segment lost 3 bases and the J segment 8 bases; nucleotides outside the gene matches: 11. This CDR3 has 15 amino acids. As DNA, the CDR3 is TGTGCCAGCAGTTTGACAGGGGTACCCTATTGGGGCTACACCTTC. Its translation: CASSLTGVPYWGYTF.

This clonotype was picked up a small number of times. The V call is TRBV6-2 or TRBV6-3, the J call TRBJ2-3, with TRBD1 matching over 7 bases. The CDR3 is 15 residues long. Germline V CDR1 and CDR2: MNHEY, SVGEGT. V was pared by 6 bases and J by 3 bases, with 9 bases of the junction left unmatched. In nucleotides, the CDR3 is TGTGCCAGCAGGAAGACAGGGTTCGTTACAGATACGCAGTATTTT. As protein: CASRKTGFVTDTQYF.

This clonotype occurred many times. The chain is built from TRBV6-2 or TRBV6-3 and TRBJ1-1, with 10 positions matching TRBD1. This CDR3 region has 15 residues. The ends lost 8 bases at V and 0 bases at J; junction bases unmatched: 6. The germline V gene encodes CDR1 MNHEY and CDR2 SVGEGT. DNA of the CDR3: TGTGCCAGCGTTGACAGGGGGCGAGTGAACACTGAAGCTTTCTTT. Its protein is CASVDRGRVNTEAFF.

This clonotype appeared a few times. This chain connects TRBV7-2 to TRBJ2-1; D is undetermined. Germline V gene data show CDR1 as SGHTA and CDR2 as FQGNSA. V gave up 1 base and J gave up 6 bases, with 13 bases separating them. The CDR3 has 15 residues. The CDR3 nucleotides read TGTGCCAGCAGCTTAGTAAAGGGCCTTGGCAATGAGCAGTTCTTC. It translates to CASSLVKGLGNEQFF.

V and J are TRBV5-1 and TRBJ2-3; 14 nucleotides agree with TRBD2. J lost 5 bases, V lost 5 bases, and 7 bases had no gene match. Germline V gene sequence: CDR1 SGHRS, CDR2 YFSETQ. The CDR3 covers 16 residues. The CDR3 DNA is TGCGCCAGCAGACAGGGGACTAGCGGGGGAGGAGATACGCAGTATTTT. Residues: CASRQGTSGGGDTQYF. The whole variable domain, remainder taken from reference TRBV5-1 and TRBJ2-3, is KAGVTQTPRYLIKTRGQQVTLSCSPISGHRSVSWYQQTPGQGLQFLFEYFSETQRNKGNFPGRFSGRQFSNSRSEMNVSTLELGDSALYLCASRQGTSGGGDTQYFGPGTRLTVL.

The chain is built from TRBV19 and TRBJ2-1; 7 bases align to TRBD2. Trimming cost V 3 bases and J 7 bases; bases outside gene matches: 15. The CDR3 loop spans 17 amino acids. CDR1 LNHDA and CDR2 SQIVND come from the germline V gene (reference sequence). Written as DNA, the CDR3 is TGTGCCAGTAGTATCTGGGAGGGAGCGGGAACGGTAAATGAGCAGTTCTTC. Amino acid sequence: CASSIWEGAGTVNEQFF.

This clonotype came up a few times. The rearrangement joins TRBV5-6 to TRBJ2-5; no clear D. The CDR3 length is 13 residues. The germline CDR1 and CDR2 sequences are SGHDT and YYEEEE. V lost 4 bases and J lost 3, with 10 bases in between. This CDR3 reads CASSPTGEETQYF. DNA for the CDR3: TGTGCCAGCAGCCCGACTGGGGAAGAGACCCAGTACTTC.

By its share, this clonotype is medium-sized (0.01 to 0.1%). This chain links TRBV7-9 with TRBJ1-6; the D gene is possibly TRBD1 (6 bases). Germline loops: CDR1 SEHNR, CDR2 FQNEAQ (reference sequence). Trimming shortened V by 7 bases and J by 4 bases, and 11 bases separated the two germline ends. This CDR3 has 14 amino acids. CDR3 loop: CASTAGAYNSPLHF. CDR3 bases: TGTGCCAGCACCGCAGGGGCTTATAATTCACCCCTCCACTTT.